Listed below are T cell receptor beta chains from one sample, sequenced in a study of OX40 agonist ivuxolimab in advanced cancers. This table comes from immunoSEQ multiplex PCR, and its TCRdb copy is limited to in-frame clones, with some not included. The table shows about 80,000 clones, with roughly 87% occurring only once. Sample: CD4+ or CD8+ T cells sorted from blood, taken in a trial of the OX40 agonist ivuxolimab. The receptors stem from an adult with an advanced solid tumor such as melanoma, head and neck, liver or kidney cancer. The CDR3 runs from the conserved cysteine through the conserved F or W. D genes are given only for firm matches. The size field is filled for only some rows; it gives once, few, many or a size class.

V	D	size	J	DNA	CDR3
TRBV19	TRBD1	-	TRBJ2-5	TGTGCCAGTAGAGGGACAGGCCGGCAAGAGACCCAGTACTTC	CASRGTGRQETQYF
TRBV2	-	once	TRBJ1-4	TGTGCCAGCAGTGAAGCGCCTCAATTACAGGCATTCTACGAAAAACTGTTTTTT	CASSEAPQLQAFYEKLFF
TRBV5-1	-	-	TRBJ2-7	TGCGCCAGCAGCCGGAAACAGGGCAGCTACGAGCAGTACTTC	CASSRKQGSYEQYF
TRBV11-1	-	-	TRBJ2-1	TGTGCCAGCAGCTTAGATGGAAGGGGCCGTGAGCAGTTCTTC	CASSLDGRGREQFF
TRBV7-9	-	-	TRBJ2-3	TGTGCCAGCAGCTCGGCCCGCACAGACACAGATACGCAGTATTTT	CASSSARTDTDTQYF
TRBV5-6	TRBD1	-	TRBJ2-1	TGTGCCAGCAGCCCAACAGTCGGGACAGGACCCTACAATGAGCAGTTCTTC	CASSPTVGTGPYNEQFF
TRBV6-6	-	-	TRBJ1-6	TGTGCCAGCAGTTCCGGGACCACCGTCGGTTCACCCCTCCACTTT	CASSSGTTVGSPLHF
TRBV29-1	-	once	TRBJ2-1	TGCAGCGTTGGTCTAGGGACGGGGAACAATGAGCAGTTCTTC	CSVGLGTGNNEQFF
TRBV27	TRBD2	-	TRBJ2-7	TGTGCCAGCAGTTTTGCAGCGGGGGACTACGAGCAGTACTTC	CASSFAAGDYEQYF
TRBV5-4	-	-	TRBJ1-1	TGTGCCAGCAGCTTGGTGGGGGACACTGAAGCTTTCTTT	CASSLVGDTEAFF
TRBV19	TRBD1	once	TRBJ1-3	TGTGCCAGTACCGACAGGGGGCTCGGAAACACCATATATTTT	CASTDRGLGNTIYF
TRBV6-6	-	-	TRBJ2-7	TGTGCCAGCAGTTACTCGATCGCGGACTATTACGAGCAGTACTTC	CASSYSIADYYEQYF
TRBV7-3	TRBD1	-	TRBJ1-1	TGTGCCAGCAGCCCCGCCTCGGGACAGGATGCTTTCTTT	CASSPASGQDAFF
TRBV28	-	-	TRBJ1-2	TGTGCCAGCAGTTTTAGTTCGGCTAACTATGGCTACACCTTC	CASSFSSANYGYTF
TRBV10-1	-	-	TRBJ2-7	TGCGCCAGCAGCCGGACTCTCTACGAGCAGTACTTC	CASSRTLYEQYF
TRBV5-6	TRBD1	-	TRBJ2-6	TGTGCCAGCAGCCCGATCCCGGGACAGACCTCTGGGGCCAACGTCCTGACTTTC	CASSPIPGQTSGANVLTF
TRBV27	-	-	TRBJ1-4	TGTGCCAGCACCCCTAAGCGGTTTGGCAAACTGTTTTTT	CASTPKRFGKLFF
TRBV30	-	-	TRBJ2-7	TGTGCCTGGAGTGTACTCGAAGGGCAGTACTTC	CAWSVLEGQYF
TRBV11-2	TRBD1	-	TRBJ2-7	TGTGCCAGCAGCATGACGGGACAGCCTGGGCCCTACGAGCAGTACTTC	CASSMTGQPGPYEQYF
TRBV5-4	-	-	TRBJ2-1	TGTGCCAGCAGCTTGGCAAGCGTCGGGGACAATGAGCAGTTCTTC	CASSLASVGDNEQFF
TRBV2	-	-	TRBJ1-5	TGTGCCAGCAGTGGGACAGACTATCAGCCCCAGCATTTT	CASSGTDYQPQHF
TRBV29-1	TRBD2	-	TRBJ2-2	TGCAGCGGCCGAGCGGGAGTAAACACCGGGGAGCTGTTTTTT	CSGRAGVNTGELFF
TRBV5-1	TRBD2	few	TRBJ2-5	TGCGCCAGCAGCTCCCTAGCGGGTCGGGGGACCCAGTACTTC	CASSSLAGRGTQYF
TRBV7-9	-	-	TRBJ2-6	TGTGCCAGCAGCTTAGCGGTAGGGGTTGGGGCCAACGTCCTGACTTTC	CASSLAVGVGANVLTF
TRBV9	-	-	TRBJ2-2	TGTGCCAGCAGCGCCCACAACTCGAACACCGGGGAGCTGTTTTTT	CASSAHNSNTGELFF
TRBV5-1	TRBD1	-	TRBJ2-7	TGCGCCAGCAGCTTACCGGGACAGGGGACCCACGAGCAGTACTTC	CASSLPGQGTHEQYF
TRBV19	-	-	TRBJ1-5	TGTGCCAGTAGTATCGAACAGGGTCGTGGCAATCAGCCCCAGCATTTT	CASSIEQGRGNQPQHF
TRBV28	-	few	TRBJ2-7	TGTGCCACCATCCGTTCGGGGAGCAACGAGCAGTACTTC	CATIRSGSNEQYF
TRBV5-4	TRBD2	few	TRBJ2-3	TGTGCCAGCAGCGGGGGACTAGCGGGAACGCAGTATTTT	CASSGGLAGTQYF
TRBV5-4	-	-	TRBJ1-2	TGTGCCAGCAGCAAGGAGGTTGGCGCAGGCTATGGCTACACCTTC	CASSKEVGAGYGYTF
TRBV18	-	-	TRBJ1-1	TGTGCCAGCTCCAGCGGGGTTGAGAACACTGAAGCTTTCTTT	CASSSGVENTEAFF
TRBV19	-	-	TRBJ1-2	TGTGCCAGTAGTATAGATTCTAGTTCAGTTAACTATGGCTACACCTTC	CASSIDSSSVNYGYTF
TRBV4-1	TRBD1	-	TRBJ2-7	TGCGCCAGCAGCCCGATGTACGGACAGGGGGTTGCCTACGAGCAGTACTTC	CASSPMYGQGVAYEQYF
TRBV5-1	-	-	TRBJ2-1	TGCGCCAGCAGCCAGGGGGGCCACAATGAGCAGTTCTTC	CASSQGGHNEQFF
TRBV5-1	TRBD1	-	TRBJ1-2	TGCGCCAGCAGCCAGACAGGGCCTTATGGCTACACCTTC	CASSQTGPYGYTF
TRBV10-2	-	once	TRBJ2-3	TGCGCCAGCAGTGAACGGCTCCTCGGTACAGATACGCAGTATTTT	CASSERLLGTDTQYF
TRBV19	-	-	TRBJ2-2	TGTGCCAGTAGTATATGGGGGTCCTTCCTAGTAGGGACGGGACAAGACACCGGGGAGCTGTTTTTT	CASSIWGSFLVGTGQDTGELFF
TRBV6-1	-	-	TRBJ1-4	TGTGCCAGCAGTGAATTCCCGGATGCAACTAATGAAAAACTGTTTTTT	CASSEFPDATNEKLFF
TRBV6-6	TRBD1	-	TRBJ2-5	TGTGCCAGCAGCTTCCGCAGGGGGAACAAAGAGACCCAGTACTTC	CASSFRRGNKETQYF
TRBV21-1	-	-	TRBJ2-6	TGTGCCAGCCTCTCCGGGGCTAGCGGGAGCTCTGGGGCCAACGTCCTGACTTTC	CASLSGASGSSGANVLTF
TRBV2	TRBD2	-	TRBJ2-3	TGTGCCAGCAGTCGGACTAGTTTGACAGATACGCAGTATTTT	CASSRTSLTDTQYF
TRBV7-8	-	-	TRBJ2-1	TGTGCCAGCAGAAGGGGGTGGGGCCGCGCAGGAGATGAGCAGTTCTTC	CASRRGWGRAGDEQFF
TRBV18	TRBD1	-	TRBJ2-7	TGTGCCAGCTCACCTCTCCGGGACAGGCCCCACGAGCAGTACTTC	CASSPLRDRPHEQYF
TRBV5-1	-	-	TRBJ2-7	TGCGCCAGCAGCTTGGGAGTCGGGGTTTCGGACTACGAGCAGTACTTC	CASSLGVGVSDYEQYF
TRBV11-2	TRBD2	once	TRBJ2-3	TGTGCCAGCAGCTTATACCCCGGCGGCGGGAGAGCAGATACGCAGTATTTT	CASSLYPGGGRADTQYF
TRBV19	-	-	TRBJ1-5	TGTGCCACCACATTTGGGGGGCAGCCCCAGCATTTT	CATTFGGQPQHF
TRBV5-1	TRBD1	-	TRBJ1-2	TGCGCCAGCAGCTTGGGACAGGGGGGCTATGGCTACACCTTC	CASSLGQGGYGYTF
TRBV5-1	TRBD1	-	TRBJ2-2	TGCGCCAGCAGCCCGGGACAGGGGAGCACCGGGGAGCTGTTTTTT	CASSPGQGSTGELFF
TRBV5-1	TRBD2	-	TRBJ2-1	TGCGCCAGCAGCTTGGCCACGGCGGGGGGGCCGGCGAATGAGCAGTTCTTC	CASSLATAGGPANEQFF
TRBV5-1	TRBD1	-	TRBJ2-2	TGCGCCAGCAGCCCCTCGACAGGGGGGAACGGGGAGCTGTTTTTT	CASSPSTGGNGELFF
TRBV9	-	-	TRBJ2-7	TGTGCCAGCAGCGTCCAGGGGGGTTACGAGCAGTACTTC	CASSVQGGYEQYF
TRBV28	TRBD1	-	TRBJ1-3	TGTGCCAGCAGTTCGACAGGGGGATCTGGAAACACCATATATTTT	CASSSTGGSGNTIYF
TRBV7-9	-	-	TRBJ2-3	TGTGCCAGCAGCTTAGGAGTAAATACGCAGTATTTT	CASSLGVNTQYF
TRBV5-5	TRBD2	-	TRBJ2-4	TGTGCCAGCAGCTTGGAAGCAGCGGGGACCATTCAGTACTTC	CASSLEAAGTIQYF
TRBV6-6	TRBD2	-	TRBJ2-7	TGTGCCAGCAGTCCAACGGGAGGGCCTTACGAGCAGTACTTC	CASSPTGGPYEQYF